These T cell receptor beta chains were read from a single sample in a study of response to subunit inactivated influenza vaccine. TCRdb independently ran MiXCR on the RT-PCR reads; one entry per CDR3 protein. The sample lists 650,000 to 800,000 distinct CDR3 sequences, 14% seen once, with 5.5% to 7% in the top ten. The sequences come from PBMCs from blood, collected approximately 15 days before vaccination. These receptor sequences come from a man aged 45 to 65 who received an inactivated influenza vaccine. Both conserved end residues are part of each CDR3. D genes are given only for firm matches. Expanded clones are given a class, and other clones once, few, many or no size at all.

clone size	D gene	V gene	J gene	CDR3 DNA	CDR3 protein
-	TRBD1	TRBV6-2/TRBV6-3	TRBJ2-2	TGTGCCAGCAGTCGACAGGGAATCACCGGGGAGCTGTTTTTT	CASSRQGITGELFF
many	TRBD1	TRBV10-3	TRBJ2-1	TGTGCCATCAGTGATATTATTAGGACAGGAGCTATCGGTGAGCAGTTCTTC	CAISDIIRTGAIGEQFF
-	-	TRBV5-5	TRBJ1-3	TGTGCCAGCAGCTTGTCTGGTAGCACTGGAAACACCATATATTTT	CASSLSGSTGNTIYF
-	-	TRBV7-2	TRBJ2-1	TGTGCCAGCAGCTTTAGTATATCATTGGAGCAGTTCTTC	CASSFSISLEQFF
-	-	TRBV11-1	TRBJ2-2	TGTGCCAGCTCCGTGGGGGAGTCCGGGGAGCTGTTTTTT	CASSVGESGELFF
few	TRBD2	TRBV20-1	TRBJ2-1	TGCAGTGCTAGAGATATGCCCGTACTAGCGGGAGCGTTTGAGCAGTTCTTC	CSARDMPVLAGAFEQFF
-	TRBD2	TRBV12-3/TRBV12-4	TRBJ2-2	TGTGCCAGCAGTTTTGATAGCGGGGCCGGGGAGCTGTTTTTT	CASSFDSGAGELFF
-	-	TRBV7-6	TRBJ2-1	TGTGCCAGCAGCTTAGGGTCAGGGGTAACCTACAATGAGCAGTTCTTC	CASSLGSGVTYNEQFF
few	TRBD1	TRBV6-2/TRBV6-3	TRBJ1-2	TGTGCCAGCAGTCGGGACAGCGTGAATGGCTACACCTTC	CASSRDSVNGYTF
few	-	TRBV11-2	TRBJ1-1	TGTGCCAGCAGCTTAGAATTTTTGGCTACAGGTCTTCGAGGGGCTTTCTTT	CASSLEFLATGLRGAFF
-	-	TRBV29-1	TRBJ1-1	TGCAGCGTTTCAGGGTTGAGCACTGAAGCTTTCTTT	CSVSGLSTEAFF
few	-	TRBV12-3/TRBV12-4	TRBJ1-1	TGTGCCAGCAACCTGGGCAGCTCCGCCACTGAAGCTTTCTTT	CASNLGSSATEAFF
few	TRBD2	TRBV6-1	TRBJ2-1	TGTGCCAGCAGAACCGGGACTAGCTGGTACAATGAGCAGTTCTTC	CASRTGTSWYNEQFF
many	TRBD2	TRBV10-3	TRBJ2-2	TGTGCCATCAGTGAGTCGGGGACTAGCGTCGGGGAGCTGTTTTTT	CAISESGTSVGELFF
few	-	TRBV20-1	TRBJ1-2	TGCAGTGCTAGAGATGCAGGGGCGGGGATTTATGGCTACACCTTC	CSARDAGAGIYGYTF
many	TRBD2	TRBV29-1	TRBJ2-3	TGCAGCTCACGACTAGCGGAGAGGATTGGGGGCACAGATACGCAGTATTTT	CSSRLAERIGGTDTQYF
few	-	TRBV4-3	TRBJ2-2	TGCGCCAGCAGCCAGGACCCCCGACTCCTAAGTAACACCGGGGAGCTGTTTTTT	CASSQDPRLLSNTGELFF
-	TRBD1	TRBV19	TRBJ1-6	TGTGCCAGTAGTAAAGCCGGTCGGGACAGGAATTCACCCCTCCACTTT	CASSKAGRDRNSPLHF
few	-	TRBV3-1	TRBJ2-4	TGTGCCAGCAGTCCAGACTCTGGGATAGCCAAAAACATTCAGTACTTC	CASSPDSGIAKNIQYF
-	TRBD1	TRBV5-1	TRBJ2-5	TGCGCCAGCAGCTTGACCAGGGGGAGAGAGACCCAGTACTTC	CASSLTRGRETQYF
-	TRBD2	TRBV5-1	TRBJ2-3	TGCGCCAGCAGCTTGGGAGCGGGGCTCACAGATACGCAGTATTTT	CASSLGAGLTDTQYF
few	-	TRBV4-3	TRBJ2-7	TGCGCCAGCAGCCAAGACCGGGCAGGCGCGGACGAGCAGTACTTC	CASSQDRAGADEQYF
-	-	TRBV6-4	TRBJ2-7	TGTGCCAGCAGTGACCTCGGGACAAAGAATGGGGACGAGCAGTACTTC	CASSDLGTKNGDEQYF
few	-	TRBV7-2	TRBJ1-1	TGTGCCAGCAGCCGATTCTCCGGGGCAGCTTTCTTT	CASSRFSGAAFF
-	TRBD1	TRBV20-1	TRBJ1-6	TGCAGTGCAGAGGACAGGGGAAGTTCACCCCTCCACTTT	CSAEDRGSSPLHF
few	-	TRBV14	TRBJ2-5	TGTGCCAGCAGCCAAGATGCGGGCAGGGGCAGGACCCAGTACTTC	CASSQDAGRGRTQYF
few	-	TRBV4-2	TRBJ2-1	TGTGCCAGCAGGATTCTAGCCGGGGCGGTTGAGCAGTTCTTC	CASRILAGAVEQFF